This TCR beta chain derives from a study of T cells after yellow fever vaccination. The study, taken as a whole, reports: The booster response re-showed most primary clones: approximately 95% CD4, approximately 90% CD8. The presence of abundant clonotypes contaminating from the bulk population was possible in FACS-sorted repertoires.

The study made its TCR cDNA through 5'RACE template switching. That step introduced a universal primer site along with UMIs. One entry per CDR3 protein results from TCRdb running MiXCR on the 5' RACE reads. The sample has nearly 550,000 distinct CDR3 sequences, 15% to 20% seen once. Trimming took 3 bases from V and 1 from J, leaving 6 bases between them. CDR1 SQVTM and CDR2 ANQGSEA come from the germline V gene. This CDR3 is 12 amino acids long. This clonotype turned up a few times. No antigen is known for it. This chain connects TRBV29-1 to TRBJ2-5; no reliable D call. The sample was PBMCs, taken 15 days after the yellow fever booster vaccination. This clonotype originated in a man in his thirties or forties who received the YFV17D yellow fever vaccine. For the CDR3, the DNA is TGCAGCGTTGACCGGCGCCAAGAGACCCAGTACTTC. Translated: CSVDRRQETQYF.